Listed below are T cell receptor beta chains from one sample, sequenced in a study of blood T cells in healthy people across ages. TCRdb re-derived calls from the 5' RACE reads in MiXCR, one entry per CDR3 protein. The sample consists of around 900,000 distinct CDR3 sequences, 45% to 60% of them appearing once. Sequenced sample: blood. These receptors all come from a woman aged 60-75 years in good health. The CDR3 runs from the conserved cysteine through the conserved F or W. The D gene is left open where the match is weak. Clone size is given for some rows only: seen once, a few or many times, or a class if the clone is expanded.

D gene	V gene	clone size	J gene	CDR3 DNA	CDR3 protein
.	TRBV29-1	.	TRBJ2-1	TGCAGTGGGACTGGAAGCTCCTACAATGAGCAGTTCTTC	CSGTGSSYNEQFF
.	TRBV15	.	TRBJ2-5	TGTGCCACCAGCAGAGAAGGAGGGTTTGGAGAGACCCAGTACTTC	CATSREGGFGETQYF
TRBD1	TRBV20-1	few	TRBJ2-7	TGCAGTGCTAGAGACCTTGACAGGGTTGGGTCCTACGAGCAGTACTTC	CSARDLDRVGSYEQYF
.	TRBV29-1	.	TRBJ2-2	TGCAGCGTTGGAACAGGAGCGAACACCGGGGAGCTGTTTTTT	CSVGTGANTGELFF
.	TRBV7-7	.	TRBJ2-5	TGTGCCAGCAGCTTAGAGCTAGCCTGGGAGACCCAGTACTTC	CASSLELAWETQYF
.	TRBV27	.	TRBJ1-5	TGTGCCAGCAGTTTGCAAGGAGGGCTCAATCAGCCCCAGCATTTT	CASSLQGGLNQPQHF
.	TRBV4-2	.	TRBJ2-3	TGTGCCGGCAGCCAAGTCGGGGCGGGAGATACGCAGTATTTT	CAGSQVGAGDTQYF
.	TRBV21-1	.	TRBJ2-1	TGTGCCAGCAGCAGTCAGGAGAACCGACTGACGGGAGTTCGTTGGAATGAGCAGTTCTTC	CASSSQENRLTGVRWNEQFF
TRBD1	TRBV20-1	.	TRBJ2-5	TGCAGTGCTAACCGAGGCGGACAGGGCCAAGAGACCCAGTACTTC	CSANRGGQGQETQYF
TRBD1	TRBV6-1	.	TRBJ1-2	TGTGCCAGCAGCGAAGGGACAGGGTGGGACTATGGCTACACCTTC	CASSEGTGWDYGYTF
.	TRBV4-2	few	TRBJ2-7	TGTGCCAGCAGCCAGGCGACCGGGGCATACTACGAGCAGTACTTC	CASSQATGAYYEQYF
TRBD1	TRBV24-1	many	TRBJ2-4	TGTGCCACCGGGACAGGGGGGTCCTCCGGCAAAAACATTCAGTACTTC	CATGTGGSSGKNIQYF
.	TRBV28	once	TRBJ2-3	TGTGCCAGCAGTTTTTTCGGCGGGCCTAGCACAGATACGCAGTATTTT	CASSFFGGPSTDTQYF
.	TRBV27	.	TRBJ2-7	TGTGCCAGCAGTCCCGTAGTTGAGGGTGGCGAGCAGTACTTC	CASSPVVEGGEQYF
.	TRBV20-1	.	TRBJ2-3	TGCAGTGCTCCCCAGACTAGGAGTAGAACAGATACGCAGTATTTT	CSAPQTRSRTDTQYF
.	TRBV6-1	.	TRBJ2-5	TGTGCCAGCAGTGAGCGGGTCGGGGGTGAGCAGTACTTC	CASSERVGGEQYF
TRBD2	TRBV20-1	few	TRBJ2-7	TGCAGTGGGTTTGGGGGGGCCTACGAGCAGTACTTC	CSGFGGAYEQYF
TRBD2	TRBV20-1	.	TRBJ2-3	TGCAGTGCTAGCGGTCTAGCGGGGAGCGGGGATACGCAGTATTTT	CSASGLAGSGDTQYF
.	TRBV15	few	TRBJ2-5	TGTGCCACCAGGGGGCTTGGGTCAGAGACCCAGTACTTC	CATRGLGSETQYF
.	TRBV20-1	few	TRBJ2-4	TGCAGTGCCCCTAATGGCCCCGGGGGCATTCAGTACTTC	CSAPNGPGGIQYF
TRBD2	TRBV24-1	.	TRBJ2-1	TGTGCCACCAGTGATTTGGGACTAGCGGGAGGTAATGAGCAGTTCTTC	CATSDLGLAGGNEQFF
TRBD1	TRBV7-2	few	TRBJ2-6	TGTGCCAGCAGCCCCCGGGAACAGGGGGTAATAGCTGGGGCCAACGTCCTGACTTTC	CASSPREQGVIAGANVLTF
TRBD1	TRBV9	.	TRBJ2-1	TGTGCCAGCAGCGGCAAGACAGGGTTTAGGGACAATGAGCAGTTCTTC	CASSGKTGFRDNEQFF
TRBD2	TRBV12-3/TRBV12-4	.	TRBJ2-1	TGTGCCAGCCGTGAGAGGCTAGCGGTTTACAATGAGCAGTTCTTC	CASRERLAVYNEQFF
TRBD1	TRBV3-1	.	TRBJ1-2	TGTGCCAGCAGCCAAGAATTTGGGACAGGCGGTGGCTACACCTTC	CASSQEFGTGGGYTF
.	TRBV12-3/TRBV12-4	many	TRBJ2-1	TGTGCCAGCAGCCAACACAATGAGCAGTTCTTC	CASSQHNEQFF